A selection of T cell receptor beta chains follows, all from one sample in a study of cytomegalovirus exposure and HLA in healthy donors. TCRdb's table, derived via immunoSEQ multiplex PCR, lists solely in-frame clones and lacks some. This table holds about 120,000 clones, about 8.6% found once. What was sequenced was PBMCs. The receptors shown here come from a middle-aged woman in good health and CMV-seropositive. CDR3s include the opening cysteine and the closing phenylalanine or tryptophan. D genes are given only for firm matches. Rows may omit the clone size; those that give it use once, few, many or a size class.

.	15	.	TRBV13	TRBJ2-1	CASSESRGSYNEQFF	TGTGCCAGCAGCGAATCGCGAGGATCCTACAATGAGCAGTTCTTC
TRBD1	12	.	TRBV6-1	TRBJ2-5	CASTRTGKTQYF	TGTGCCAGCACTAGGACAGGAAAGACCCAGTACTTC
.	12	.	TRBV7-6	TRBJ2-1	CASSPQGDEQFF	TGTGCCAGCAGCCCACAGGGCGATGAGCAGTTCTTC
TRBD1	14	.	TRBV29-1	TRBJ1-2	CSVDGQGVIYGYTF	TGCAGCGTGGATGGACAGGGGGTTATTTATGGCTACACCTTC
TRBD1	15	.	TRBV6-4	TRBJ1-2	CASILQGASNYGYTF	TGTGCCAGCATCCTACAGGGGGCATCGAACTATGGCTACACCTTC
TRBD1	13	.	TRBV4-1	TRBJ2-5	CASSLTGWETQYF	TGCGCCAGCAGCCTGACAGGGTGGGAGACCCAGTACTTC
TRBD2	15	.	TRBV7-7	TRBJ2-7	CASSPGAGEIYEQYF	TGTGCCAGCAGCCCCGGAGCGGGGGAGATCTACGAGCAGTACTTC
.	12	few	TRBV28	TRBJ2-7	CASSPGTYEQYF	TGTGCCAGCAGCCCCGGGACCTACGAGCAGTACTTC
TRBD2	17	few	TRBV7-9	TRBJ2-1	CASSSYTSAGGRNEQFF	TGTGCCAGCAGCTCCTACACGTCAGCGGGGGGCAGGAATGAGCAGTTCTTC
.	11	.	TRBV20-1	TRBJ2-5	CSPVAIETQYF	TGCAGTCCCGTAGCGATAGAGACCCAGTACTTC
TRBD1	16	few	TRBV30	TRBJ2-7	CAWSAVRTGGFYEQYF	TGTGCCTGGAGTGCGGTACGGACAGGGGGCTTCTACGAGCAGTACTTC
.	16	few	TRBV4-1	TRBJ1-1	CASSQDSRGGHTEAFF	TGCGCCAGCAGCCAAGATAGTAGGGGAGGGCACACTGAAGCTTTCTTT
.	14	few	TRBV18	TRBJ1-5	CASSVDISNQPQHF	TGTGCCAGCTCAGTGGACATTAGCAATCAGCCCCAGCATTTT
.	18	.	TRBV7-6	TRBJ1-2	CASSSAWGGKDGIYGYTF	TGTGCCAGCAGCTCAGCCTGGGGGGGAAAGGACGGTATTTATGGCTACACCTTC
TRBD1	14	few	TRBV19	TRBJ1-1	CASSVGTGGTEAFF	TGTGCCAGTAGTGTGGGGACAGGGGGAACTGAAGCTTTCTTT
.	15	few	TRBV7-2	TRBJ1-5	CASSSNRHGSQPQHF	TGTGCCAGCAGCTCCAACCGACACGGTTCTCAGCCCCAGCATTTT
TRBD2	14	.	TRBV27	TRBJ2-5	CASSPGAGGETQYF	TGTGCCAGCAGCCCTGGAGCGGGGGGAGAGACCCAGTACTTC
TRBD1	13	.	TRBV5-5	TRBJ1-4	CASSVGQGEKLFF	TGTGCCAGCAGCGTGGGACAGGGTGAAAAACTGTTTTTT
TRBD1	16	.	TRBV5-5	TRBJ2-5	CASSSQSPTGQETQYF	TGTGCCAGCAGTTCCCAATCCCCGACAGGGCAAGAGACCCAGTACTTC
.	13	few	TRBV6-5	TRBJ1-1	CASRTRGNTEAFF	TGTGCCAGCAGGACTCGGGGGAACACTGAAGCTTTCTTT
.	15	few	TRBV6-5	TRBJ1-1	CASSYTRAMNTEAFF	TGTGCCAGCAGTTACACGCGGGCCATGAACACTGAAGCTTTCTTT
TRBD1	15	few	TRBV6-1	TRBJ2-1	CASRKPGQGLHEQFF	TGTGCCAGCAGAAAGCCGGGACAGGGTCTCCATGAGCAGTTCTTC
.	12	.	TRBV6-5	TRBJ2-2	CASSYYAGELFF	TGTGCCAGCAGTTATTATGCCGGGGAGCTGTTTTTT
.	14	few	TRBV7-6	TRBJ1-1	CASSLATGRAEAFF	TGTGCCAGCAGCTTAGCCACAGGGAGGGCTGAAGCTTTCTTT
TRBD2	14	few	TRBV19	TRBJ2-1	CASSIVGGDNEQFF	TGTGCCAGTAGTATAGTCGGGGGGGACAATGAGCAGTTCTTC
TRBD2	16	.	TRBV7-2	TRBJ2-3	CASSNSGGAFRDTQYF	TGTGCCAGCAGCAATAGCGGGGGAGCTTTCAGAGATACGCAGTATTTT
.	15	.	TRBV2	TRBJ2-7	CASSSDPGHHYEQYF	TGTGCCAGCAGTTCCGACCCGGGACACCACTACGAGCAGTACTTC
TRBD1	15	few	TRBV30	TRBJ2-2	CAWSVRQGAGGELFF	TGTGCCTGGAGTGTGAGACAGGGGGCGGGCGGGGAGCTGTTTTTT
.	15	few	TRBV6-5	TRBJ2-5	CASSFGRGGGETQYF	TGTGCCAGCAGTTTCGGCAGGGGCGGGGGAGAGACCCAGTACTTC
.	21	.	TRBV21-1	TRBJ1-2	CASSKEKSTKFTGQGAYGYTF	TGTGCCAGCAGCAAAGAAAAATCCACAAAATTCACCGGACAGGGGGCCTATGGCTACACCTTC
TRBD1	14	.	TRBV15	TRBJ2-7	CATSRGDRGYEQYF	TGTGCCACCAGCAGAGGGGACAGGGGCTACGAGCAGTACTTC
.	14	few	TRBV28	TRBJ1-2	CASRPAVTNYGYTF	TGTGCCAGCAGGCCAGCGGTGACTAACTATGGCTACACCTTC
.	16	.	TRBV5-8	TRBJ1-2	CASSLGEAGSNYGYTF	TGTGCCAGCAGCTTGGGAGAGGCAGGGTCTAACTATGGCTACACCTTC
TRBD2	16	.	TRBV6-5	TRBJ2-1	CASSYSSLAGMNEQFF	TGTGCCAGCAGTTACTCGTCGCTAGCGGGGATGAATGAGCAGTTCTTC
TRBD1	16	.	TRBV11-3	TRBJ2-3	CASSLRAGGSTDTQYF	TGTGCCAGCAGCTTACGGGCAGGGGGTAGCACAGATACGCAGTATTTT
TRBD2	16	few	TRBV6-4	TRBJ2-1	CASSDLAGEGGNEQFF	TGTGCCAGCAGTGACCTAGCGGGGGAGGGTGGCAATGAGCAGTTCTTC
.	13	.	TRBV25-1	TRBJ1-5	CASQQGYNQPQHF	TGTGCCAGCCAACAGGGTTACAATCAGCCCCAGCATTTT